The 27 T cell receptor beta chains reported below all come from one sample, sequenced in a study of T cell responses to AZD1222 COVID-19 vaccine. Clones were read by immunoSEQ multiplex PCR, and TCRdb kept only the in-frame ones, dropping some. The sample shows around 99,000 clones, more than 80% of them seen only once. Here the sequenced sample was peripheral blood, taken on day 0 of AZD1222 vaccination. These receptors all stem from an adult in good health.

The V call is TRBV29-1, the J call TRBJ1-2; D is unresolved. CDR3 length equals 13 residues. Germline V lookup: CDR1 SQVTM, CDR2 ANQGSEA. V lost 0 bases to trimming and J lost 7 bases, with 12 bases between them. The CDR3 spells CSVEDIEGSGYTF. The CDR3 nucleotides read TGCAGCGTTGAAGACATAGAGGGCTCTGGCTACACCTTC. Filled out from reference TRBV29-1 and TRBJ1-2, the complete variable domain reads SAVISQKPSRDICQRGTSLTIQCQVDSQVTMMFWYRQQPGQSLTLIATANQGSEATYESGFVIDKFPISRPNLTFSTLTVSNMSPEDSSIYLCSVEDIEGSGYTFGSGTRLTVV.

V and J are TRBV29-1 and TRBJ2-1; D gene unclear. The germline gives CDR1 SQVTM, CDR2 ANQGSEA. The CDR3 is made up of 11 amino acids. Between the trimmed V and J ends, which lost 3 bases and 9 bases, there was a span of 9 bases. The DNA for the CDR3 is TGCAGCGTTGACGGCTATACTGAGCAGTTCTTC. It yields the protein CSVDGYTEQFF.

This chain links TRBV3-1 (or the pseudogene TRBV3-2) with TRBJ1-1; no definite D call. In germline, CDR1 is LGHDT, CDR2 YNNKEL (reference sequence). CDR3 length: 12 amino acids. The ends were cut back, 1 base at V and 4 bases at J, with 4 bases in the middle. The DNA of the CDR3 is TGTGCCAGCAGCCAAGTAGGCACTGAAGCTTTCTTT. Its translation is CASSQVGTEAFF.

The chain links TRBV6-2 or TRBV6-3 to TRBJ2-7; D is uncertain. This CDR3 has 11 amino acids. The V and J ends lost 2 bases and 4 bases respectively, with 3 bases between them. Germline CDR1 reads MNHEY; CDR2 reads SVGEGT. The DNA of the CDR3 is TGTGCCAGCAGTTACAGATACGAGCAGTACTTC. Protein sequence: CASSYRYEQYF.

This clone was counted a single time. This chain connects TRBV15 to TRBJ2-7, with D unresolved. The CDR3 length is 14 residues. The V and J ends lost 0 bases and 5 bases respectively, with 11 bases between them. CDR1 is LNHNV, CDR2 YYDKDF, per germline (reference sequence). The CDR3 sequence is CATSREQPDHEQYF. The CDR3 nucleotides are TGTGCCACCAGCAGAGAACAGCCTGACCACGAGCAGTACTTC.

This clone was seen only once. The CDR3: CASRTGGALETQYF. The CDR3 region has the DNA TGTGCCAGCAGGACAGGGGGCGCGTTGGAGACCCAGTACTTC. The chain employs TRBV2 and TRBJ2-5; 10 positions agree with TRBD1. This CDR3 comprises 14 residues. Germline CDR1 SNHLY, CDR2 FYNNEI. The junction had 6 bases not matched to a gene; V was cut back by 6 bases and J by 5 bases.

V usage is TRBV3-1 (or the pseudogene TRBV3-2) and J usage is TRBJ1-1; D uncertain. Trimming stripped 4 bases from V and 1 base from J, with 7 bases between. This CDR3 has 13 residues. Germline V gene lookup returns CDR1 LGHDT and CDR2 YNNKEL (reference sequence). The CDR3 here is CASSRLKNTEAFF. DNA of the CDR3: TGTGCCAGCAGCCGACTCAAGAACACTGAAGCTTTCTTT.

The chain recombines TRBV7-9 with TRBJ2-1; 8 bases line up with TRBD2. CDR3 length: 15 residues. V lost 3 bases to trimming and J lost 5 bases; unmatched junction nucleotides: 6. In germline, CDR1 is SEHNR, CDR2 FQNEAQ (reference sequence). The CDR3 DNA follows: TGTGCCAGCAGCTTTAGCGGGATGCGGGACAATGAGCAGTTCTTC. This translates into CASSFSGMRDNEQFF.

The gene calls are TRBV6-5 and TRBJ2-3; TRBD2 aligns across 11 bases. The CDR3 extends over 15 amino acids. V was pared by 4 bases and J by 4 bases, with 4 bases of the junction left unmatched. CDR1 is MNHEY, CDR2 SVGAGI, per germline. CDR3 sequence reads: CASSSMTSGADTQYF. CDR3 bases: TGTGCCAGCAGTTCTATGACTAGCGGGGCAGATACGCAGTATTTT.

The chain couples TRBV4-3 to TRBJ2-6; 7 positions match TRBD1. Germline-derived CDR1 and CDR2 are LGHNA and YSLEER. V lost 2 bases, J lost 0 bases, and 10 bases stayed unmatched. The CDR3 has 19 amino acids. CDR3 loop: CASSQRLETGSSGANVLTF. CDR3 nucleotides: TGCGCCAGCAGCCAAAGGCTCGAGACAGGGTCCTCTGGGGCCAACGTCCTGACTTTC.

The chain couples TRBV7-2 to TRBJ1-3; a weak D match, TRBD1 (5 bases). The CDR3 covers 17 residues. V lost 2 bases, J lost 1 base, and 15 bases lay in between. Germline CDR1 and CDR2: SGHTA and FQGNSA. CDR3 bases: TGTGCCAGCAGCTTACTGGTCCAGGGAGCTTCTGGAAACACCATATATTTT. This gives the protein CASSLLVQGASGNTIYF. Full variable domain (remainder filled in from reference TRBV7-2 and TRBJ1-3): GAGVSQSPSNKVTEKGKDVELRCDPISGHTALYWYRQSLGQGLEFLIYFQGNSAPDKSGLPSDRFSAERTGGSVSTLTIQRTQQEDSAVYLCASSLLVQGASGNTIYFGEGSWLTVV.

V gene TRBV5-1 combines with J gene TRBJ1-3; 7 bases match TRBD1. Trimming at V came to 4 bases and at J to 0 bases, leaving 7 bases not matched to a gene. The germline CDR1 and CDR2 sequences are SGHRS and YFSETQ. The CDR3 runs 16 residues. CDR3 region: CASSPQGGSSGNTIYF. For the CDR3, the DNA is TGCGCCAGCAGCCCGCAGGGGGGAAGCTCTGGAAACACCATATATTTT.

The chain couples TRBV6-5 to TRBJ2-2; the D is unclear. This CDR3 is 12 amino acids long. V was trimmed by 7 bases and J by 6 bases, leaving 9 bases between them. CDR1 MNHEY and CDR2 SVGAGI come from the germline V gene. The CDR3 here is CASTPRSGELFF. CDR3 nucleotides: TGTGCCAGCACCCCACGTTCCGGGGAGCTGTTTTTT.

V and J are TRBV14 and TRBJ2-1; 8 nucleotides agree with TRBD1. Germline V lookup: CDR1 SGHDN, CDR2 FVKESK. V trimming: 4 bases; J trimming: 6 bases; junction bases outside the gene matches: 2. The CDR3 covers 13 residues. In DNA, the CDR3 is TGTGCCAGCAGCCGGACAGGGCCCAATGAGCAGTTCTTC. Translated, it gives CASSRTGPNEQFF.

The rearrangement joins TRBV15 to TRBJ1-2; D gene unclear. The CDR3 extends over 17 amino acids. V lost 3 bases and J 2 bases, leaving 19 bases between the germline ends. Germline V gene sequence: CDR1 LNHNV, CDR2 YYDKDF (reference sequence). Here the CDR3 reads CATSSYLGRDTNYGYTF. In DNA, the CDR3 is TGTGCCACCAGCAGTTACCTTGGGAGGGATACCAACTATGGCTACACCTTC.

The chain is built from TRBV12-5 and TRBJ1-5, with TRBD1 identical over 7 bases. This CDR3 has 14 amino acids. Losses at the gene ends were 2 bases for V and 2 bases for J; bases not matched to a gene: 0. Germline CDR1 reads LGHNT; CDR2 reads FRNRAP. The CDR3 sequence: CASGLTGGNQPQHF. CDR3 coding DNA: TGTGCTAGTGGTTTGACAGGGGGCAATCAGCCCCAGCATTTT.

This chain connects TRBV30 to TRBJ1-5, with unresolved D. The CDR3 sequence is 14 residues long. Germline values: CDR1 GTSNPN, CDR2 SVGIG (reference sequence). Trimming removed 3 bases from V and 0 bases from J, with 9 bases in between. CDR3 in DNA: TGTGCCTGGAGCGGTCAGAATAGCAATCAGCCCCAGCATTTT. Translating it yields CAWSGQNSNQPQHF.

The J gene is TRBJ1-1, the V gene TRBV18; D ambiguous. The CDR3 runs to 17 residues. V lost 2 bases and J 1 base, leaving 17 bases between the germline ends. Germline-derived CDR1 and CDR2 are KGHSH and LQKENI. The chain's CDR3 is CASSPVSLGLGNTEAFF. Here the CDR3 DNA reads TGTGCCAGCTCACCAGTGTCGTTGGGCTTGGGGAACACTGAAGCTTTCTTT.

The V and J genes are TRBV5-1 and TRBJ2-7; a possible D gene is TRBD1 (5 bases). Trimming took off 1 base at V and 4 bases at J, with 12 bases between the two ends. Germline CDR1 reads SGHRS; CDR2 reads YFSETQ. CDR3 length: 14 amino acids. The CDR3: CASSLWGPPYEQYF. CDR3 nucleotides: TGCGCCAGCAGCTTGTGGGGCCCACCGTACGAGCAGTACTTC.

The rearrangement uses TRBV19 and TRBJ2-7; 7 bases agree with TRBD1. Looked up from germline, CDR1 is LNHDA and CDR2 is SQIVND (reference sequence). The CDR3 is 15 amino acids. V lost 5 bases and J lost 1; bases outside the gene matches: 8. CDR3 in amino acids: CASSRGGVGSYEQYF. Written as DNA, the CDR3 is TGTGCCAGTAGTCGAGGGGGCGTGGGATCCTACGAGCAGTACTTC.

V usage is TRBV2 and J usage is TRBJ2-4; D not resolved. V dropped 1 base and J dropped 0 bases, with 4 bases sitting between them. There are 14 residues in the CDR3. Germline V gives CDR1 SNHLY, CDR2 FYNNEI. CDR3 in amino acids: CASSEGSAKNIQYF. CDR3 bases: TGTGCCAGCAGTGAAGGGTCAGCCAAAAACATTCAGTACTTC.

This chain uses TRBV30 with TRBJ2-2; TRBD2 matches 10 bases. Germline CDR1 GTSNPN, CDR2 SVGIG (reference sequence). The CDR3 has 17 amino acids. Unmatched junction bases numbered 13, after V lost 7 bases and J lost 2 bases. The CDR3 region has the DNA TGTGCCTCACAAGGGGTAGCGGGAGGCCTTAACACCGGGGAGCTGTTTTTT. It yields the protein CASQGVAGGLNTGELFF.

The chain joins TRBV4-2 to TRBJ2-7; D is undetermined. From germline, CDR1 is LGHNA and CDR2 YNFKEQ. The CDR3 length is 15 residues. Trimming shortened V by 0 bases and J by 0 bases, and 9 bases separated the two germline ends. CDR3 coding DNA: TGTGCCAGCAGCCAAGATCTTCTTAGCTCCTACGAGCAGTACTTC. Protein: CASSQDLLSSYEQYF.

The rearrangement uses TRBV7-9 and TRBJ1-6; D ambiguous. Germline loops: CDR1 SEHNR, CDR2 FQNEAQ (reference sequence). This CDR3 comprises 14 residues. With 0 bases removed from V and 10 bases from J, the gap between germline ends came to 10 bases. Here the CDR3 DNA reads TGTGCCAGCAGCTTAGCAGGGATGTACTCACCCCTCCACTTT. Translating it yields CASSLAGMYSPLHF.

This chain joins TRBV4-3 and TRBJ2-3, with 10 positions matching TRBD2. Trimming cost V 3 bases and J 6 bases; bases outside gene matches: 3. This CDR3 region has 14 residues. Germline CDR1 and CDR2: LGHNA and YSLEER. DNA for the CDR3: TGCGCCAGCAGCCAGGGACTAGCGACCGATACGCAGTATTTT. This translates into CASSQGLATDTQYF.

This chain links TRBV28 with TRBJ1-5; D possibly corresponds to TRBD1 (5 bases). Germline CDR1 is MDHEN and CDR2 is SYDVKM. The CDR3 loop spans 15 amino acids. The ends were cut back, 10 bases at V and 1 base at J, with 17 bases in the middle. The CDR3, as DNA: TGTGCCACCCATCCTGGGGGGGGAAGCAATCAGCCCCAGCATTTT. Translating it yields CATHPGGGSNQPQHF. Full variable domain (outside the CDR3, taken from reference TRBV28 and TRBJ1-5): DVKVTQSSRYLVKRTGEKVFLECVQDMDHENMFWYRQDPGLGLRLIYFSYDVKMKEKGDIPEGYSVSREKKERFSLILESASTNQTSMYLCATHPGGGSNQPQHFGDGTRLSIL.

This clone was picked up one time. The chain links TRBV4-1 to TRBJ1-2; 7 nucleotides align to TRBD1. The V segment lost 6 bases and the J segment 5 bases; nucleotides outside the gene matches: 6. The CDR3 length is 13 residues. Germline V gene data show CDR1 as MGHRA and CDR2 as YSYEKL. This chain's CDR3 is CASSRDSSYGYTF. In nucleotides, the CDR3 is TGCGCCAGCAGTCGGGACAGTTCTTATGGCTACACCTTC.